Sequencing of this TCR beta chain was carried out in a study of T cells in Graves' hyperthyroidism and ophthalmopathy. RNA transcripts were the template for amplifying TCR beta CDR3 regions. Initially, a first-round RT-PCR of the TCR CDR3 employed the HTBI primer set. One entry per CDR3 protein, called by TCRdb with MiXCR from the multiplex PCR reads. The sample includes roughly 300,000 distinct CDR3 sequences, roughly 18% of them seen just once. Germline V gene sequence: CDR1 DFQATT, CDR2 SNEGSKA (reference sequence). This CDR3 region has 14 residues. The ends were cut back, 4 bases at V and 1 base at J, with 14 bases in the middle.

Input material: blood. The V call is TRBV20-1, the J call TRBJ2-7; D remains ambiguous. This clonotype was sampled from a woman between 50 and 59 years old with Graves' hyperthyroidism. DNA for the CDR3: TGCAGTGCTAAGTTCAGCGCCGCTTCCTACGAGCAGTACTTC. Encoded protein: CSAKFSAASYEQYF.